This TCR beta chain was found in a study of early T cells in non-severe SARS-CoV-2 infection. Study overall: The study sequenced bulk RNA from unsorted whole blood, with chains unpaired.

This clonotype occurred a few times. Its cognate antigen is unknown. CDR1 is DFQATT, CDR2 SNEGSKA, per germline (reference sequence). The CDR3 runs to 14 residues. V lost 4 bases, J lost 7 bases, and 8 bases stayed unmatched. TCRdb independently ran MiXCR on the 5' RACE reads; one entry per CDR3 protein. The table lists around 110,000 distinct CDR3 sequences, more than 9.5% of them singletons, with approximately 8.1% in the top ten. Study-level findings and limits: Lookups in VDJdb leaned toward anti-spike CD8 responses and missed private and CD4 specificities.

This clonotype originated in an adult who was a healthcare worker with PCR-confirmed SARS-CoV-2 infection or an uninfected control (not recorded which). This chain uses TRBV20-1 with TRBJ2-1; 9 bases are a match to TRBD2. Sequences were obtained from whole blood. CDR3 in amino acids: CSATVAGVENEQFF. CDR3 nucleotides: TGCAGTGCTACTGTAGCGGGAGTGGAGAATGAGCAGTTCTTC.